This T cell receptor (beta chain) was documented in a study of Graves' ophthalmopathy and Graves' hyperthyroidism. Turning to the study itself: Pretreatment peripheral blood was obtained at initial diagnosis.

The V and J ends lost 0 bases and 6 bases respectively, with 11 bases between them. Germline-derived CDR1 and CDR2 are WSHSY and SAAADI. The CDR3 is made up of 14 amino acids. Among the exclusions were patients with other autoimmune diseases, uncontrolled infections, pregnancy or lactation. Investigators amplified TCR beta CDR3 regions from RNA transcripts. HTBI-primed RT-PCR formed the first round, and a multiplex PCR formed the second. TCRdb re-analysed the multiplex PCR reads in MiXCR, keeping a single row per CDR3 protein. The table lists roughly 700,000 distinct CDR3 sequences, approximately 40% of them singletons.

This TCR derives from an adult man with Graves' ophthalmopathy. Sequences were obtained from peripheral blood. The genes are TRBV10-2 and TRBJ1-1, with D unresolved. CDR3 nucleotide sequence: TGCGCCAGCAGTGAGTCGAAGGGCGCGGCTGAAGCTTTCTTT. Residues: CASSESKGAAEAFF.